This is a list of T cell receptor beta chains from one sample in a study of T cell responses to AZD1222 COVID-19 vaccine. Assay used: immunoSEQ multiplex PCR; TCRdb lists only in-frame clones, some missing. The profile shows roughly 170,000 clones, more than 85% of them singletons. The sequenced sample was peripheral blood, obtained on day 0 of AZD1222 vaccination. These receptors originate from an adult in good health. Both conserved end residues are part of each CDR3. A D gene is named only where the DNA matches it firmly. Some rows have no size entry. The others give once, few or many, or a class for an expanded clone.

V gene: TRBV5-1
clone size: .
D gene: .
J gene: TRBJ1-2
CDR3 protein: CARKPRDNYGYTF
CDR3 DNA: TGCGCCAGGAAACCCAGGGATAACTATGGCTACACCTTC

V gene: TRBV18
clone size: .
D gene: .
J gene: TRBJ1-3
CDR3 protein: CASSPGESGNTIYF
CDR3 DNA: TGTGCCAGCTCACCGGGGGAGTCGGGAAACACCATATATTTT

V gene: TRBV9
clone size: .
D gene: .
J gene: TRBJ2-7
CDR3 protein: CASSARGAPAYEQYF
CDR3 DNA: TGTGCCAGCAGCGCCCGGGGGGCCCCCGCCTACGAGCAGTACTTC

V gene: TRBV18
clone size: .
D gene: .
J gene: TRBJ1-2
CDR3 protein: CASSTNYGYTF
CDR3 DNA: TGTGCCAGCTCGACGAATTATGGCTACACCTTC

V gene: TRBV18
clone size: .
D gene: .
J gene: TRBJ2-3
CDR3 protein: CASSPQGSNTQYF
CDR3 DNA: TGTGCCAGCTCACCACAGGGTTCAAATACGCAGTATTTT

V gene: TRBV12-3/TRBV12-4
clone size: .
D gene: .
J gene: TRBJ1-2
CDR3 protein: CASSLDGSGYTF
CDR3 DNA: TGTGCCAGCAGTTTAGACGGGAGCGGCTACACCTTC

V gene: TRBV18
clone size: .
D gene: .
J gene: TRBJ2-7
CDR3 protein: CASSPPAVDEQYF
CDR3 DNA: TGTGCCAGCTCACCACCGGCTGTGGACGAGCAGTACTTC

V gene: TRBV30
clone size: .
D gene: .
J gene: TRBJ1-4
CDR3 protein: CAWSWVSGEKLFF
CDR3 DNA: TGTGCCTGGAGCTGGGTCTCTGGTGAAAAACTGTTTTTT

V gene: TRBV4-1
clone size: .
D gene: .
J gene: TRBJ1-1
CDR3 protein: CASSQRAGVGAEAFF
CDR3 DNA: TGCGCCAGCAGCCAGAGGGCCGGGGTAGGGGCTGAAGCTTTCTTT

V gene: TRBV18
clone size: .
D gene: .
J gene: TRBJ1-2
CDR3 protein: CASSPSVQGSGKGRYGYTF
CDR3 DNA: TGTGCCAGCTCACCGTCGGTTCAGGGGTCCGGCAAAGGACGCTATGGCTACACCTTC

V gene: TRBV24-1
clone size: few
D gene: TRBD1
J gene: TRBJ1-3
CDR3 protein: CATSDPRQGDDSGNTIYF
CDR3 DNA: TGTGCCACCAGTGATCCCCGCCAGGGGGATGACTCTGGAAACACCATATATTTT

V gene: TRBV6-2/TRBV6-3
clone size: .
D gene: TRBD1
J gene: TRBJ1-6
CDR3 protein: CASSYSAGGRSPLHF
CDR3 DNA: TGTGCCAGCAGTTACTCGGCAGGGGGCAGATCACCCCTCCACTTT

V gene: TRBV6-5
clone size: .
D gene: .
J gene: TRBJ1-1
CDR3 protein: CASSYSAGVTEAFF
CDR3 DNA: TGTGCCAGCAGTTATTCCGCGGGAGTCACTGAAGCTTTCTTT